The T cell receptor beta chain described here comes from a study of blood T cell repertoires in COVID-19. Across fewer than 25 US areas, participants ranged in age from about 18 to 100 years. Self-reported history from a screening survey and questionnaire set each donor's cohort. Before being deemed recovered, Cohort 3 donors had two negative PCRs, clearance, or symptom resolution. With V trimmed by 8 bases and J by 6 bases, 12 bases remained unmatched. Germline CDR1 is SNHLY and CDR2 is FYNNEI. CDR3 length: 14 amino acids. Clones were read by immunoSEQ multiplex PCR, and TCRdb kept only the in-frame ones, dropping some. This repertoire shows roughly 450,000 clones, roughly 87% found once; its top ten account for 0.55% to 0.75%.

Sequencing was done on a sample of PBMCs or T cells enriched from blood (not recorded which). The clonotype comes from a man between 18 and 29 years old who had recovered from COVID-19. The genes are TRBV2 and TRBJ1-1; TRBD1 matches 7 bases. In DNA, the CDR3 is TGTGCCAGCCTCAACCAGGGGGTTAGGGCTGAAGCTTTCTTT. Translating it yields CASLNQGVRAEAFF.